The 10 T cell receptor beta chains in this list originate from one sample, sequenced in a study of cytomegalovirus exposure and HLA in healthy donors. PCR involved 60 Vbeta and 13 Jbeta primers. TCRdb's table, derived via immunoSEQ multiplex PCR, lists solely in-frame clones and lacks some. This sample has 150,000 to 200,000 clones, with approximately 78% found just once. Sequenced: PBMCs. The receptors stem from a woman under 30 in good health and CMV-seronegative.

The V call is TRBV18, the J call TRBJ2-3; D is unresolved. V was pared by 3 bases and J by 0 bases, with 10 bases between. The CDR3 consists of 15 residues. Germline V gene sequence: CDR1 KGHSH, CDR2 LQKENI. Here the CDR3 DNA reads TGTGCCAGCTCACCCCCGTTGCGGAGCACAGATACGCAGTATTTT. Its protein is CASSPPLRSTDTQYF.

This clone was picked up a small number of times. The V and J genes are TRBV5-6 and TRBJ2-7; D is uncertain. The germline V gene has CDR1 SGHDT and CDR2 YYEEEE. The CDR3 has 11 residues. V was cut by 0 bases and J by 6 bases, with 4 bases left in between. The CDR3 DNA is TGTGCCAGCAGCTTGGTAGCCGAGCAGTACTTC. It specifies CASSLVAEQYF.

The V call is TRBV28, the J call TRBJ2-1; 8 bases align to TRBD2. V dropped 4 bases and J dropped 4; count of bases not matched to a gene: 12. The germline gives CDR1 MDHEN, CDR2 SYDVKM. CDR3 length: 17 residues. In DNA, the CDR3 is TGTGCCAGCAGTTCATTAACGTCACTAGCGGATTACAATGAGCAGTTCTTC. Encoded protein: CASSSLTSLADYNEQFF.

The rearrangement uses TRBV4-1 and TRBJ2-5; D possibly corresponds to TRBD1 (7 bases). Germline CDR1 is MGHRA and CDR2 is YSYEKL. The germline V and J ends were trimmed by 1 base and 4 bases, with 10 bases remaining between them. The CDR3 loop spans 14 amino acids. The CDR3 protein is CASSQGQGGETQYF. The CDR3 coding sequence is TGCGCCAGCAGCCAAGGACAGGGAGGAGAGACCCAGTACTTC.

The chain joins TRBV7-2 to TRBJ2-6; 10 nucleotides align to TRBD2. The CDR3 is 18 residues long. Germline V lookup: CDR1 SGHTA, CDR2 FQGNSA. V shed 1 base, J shed 0 bases, and the junction held 3 bases outside the gene matches. CDR3 in amino acids: CASSLGLAGSSGANVLTF. The DNA of the CDR3 is TGTGCCAGCAGCTTAGGACTAGCGGGCAGCTCTGGGGCCAACGTCCTGACTTTC.

This clone appeared a single time. This chain connects TRBV4-2 to TRBJ2-6; D possibly corresponds to TRBD2 (5 bases). Germline assignment: CDR1 LGHNA and CDR2 YNFKEQ. Trimming took off 0 bases at V and 3 bases at J, with 9 bases between the two ends. The CDR3 is 16 residues long. For the CDR3, the DNA is TGTGCCAGCAGCCAAGATCAAGGGAGTGGGGCCAACGTCCTGACTTTC. This translates into CASSQDQGSGANVLTF.

The V gene is TRBV15, the J gene TRBJ1-5; 7 nucleotides match TRBD1. The V segment lost 0 bases and the J segment 3 bases; nucleotides outside the gene matches: 8. This CDR3 spans 17 amino acids. From germline, CDR1 is LNHNV and CDR2 YYDKDF (reference sequence). The CDR3 sequence is CATSRDFGDRANQPQHF. The CDR3 DNA reads TGTGCCACCAGCAGAGATTTTGGAGACAGGGCCAATCAGCCCCAGCATTTT.

The chain combines TRBV5-1 with TRBJ1-1; 11 bases are a match to TRBD1. The length of the CDR3 is 14 residues. Germline V gene sequence: CDR1 SGHRS, CDR2 YFSETQ. V lost 3 bases to trimming and J lost 6 bases; unmatched junction nucleotides: 4. CDR3 sequence (DNA): TGCGCCAGCAGCTCCGGACAGGGGGCCTCTGAAGCTTTCTTT. It encodes CASSSGQGASEAFF.

The sample holds one count of this clone. The V gene is TRBV9, the J gene TRBJ1-1; no definite D call. Germline V gene lookup returns CDR1 SGDLS and CDR2 YYNGEE. The V and J ends lost 4 bases and 0 bases respectively, with 13 bases between them. This CDR3 comprises 15 residues. The CDR3 loop reads CASSPWYDLNTEAFF. DNA of the CDR3: TGTGCCAGCAGCCCTTGGTATGACTTGAACACTGAAGCTTTCTTT. Drawing the rest from reference TRBV9 and TRBJ1-1, the complete variable domain is DSGVTQTPKHLITATGQRVTLRCSPRSGDLSVYWYQQSLDQGLQFLIQYYNGEERAKGNILERFSAQQFPDLHSELNLSSLELGDSALYFCASSPWYDLNTEAFFGQGTRLTVV.

The chain combines TRBV9 with TRBJ2-3; D may be TRBD2 (7 bases). The V and J ends lost 4 bases and 0 bases respectively, with 15 bases between them. CDR1 is SGDLS and CDR2 is YYNGEE in the germline V gene. The CDR3 length is 16 residues. The CDR3 here is CASSSMGGPSTDTQYF. DNA for the CDR3: TGTGCCAGCAGCAGCATGGGGGGGCCTAGCACAGATACGCAGTATTTT.